This T cell receptor (beta chain) was profiled in a study of blood T cells in healthy people across ages. Study findings and constraints: Age advanced and TCR beta diversity per million T cells fell, roughly linearly.

This clonotype has more than one count but fewer than ten. Its antigen is as yet unknown. Each donor had approximately 10 milliliters of peripheral blood drawn. Researchers report isolating at least 6 million PBMCs per sample. Each sample provided at least 6 micrograms of extracted total RNA. This CDR3 has 12 residues. The V end lost 4 bases, the J end lost 10 bases, and 14 bases lay between the germline ends. Germline CDR1 and CDR2: GTSNPN and SVGIG (reference sequence). A second about 6 to 12 cycle PCR used barcoded and J-beta primers. TCRdb re-derived calls from the 5' RACE reads in MiXCR, one entry per CDR3 protein. The table records about 1.5 million distinct CDR3 sequences, around 40% of them present only once.

This receptor was taken from a woman in her late teens or twenties in good health. Sequences were obtained from blood. V and J are TRBV30 and TRBJ2-1; D possibly matches TRBD1 or TRBD2 (5 bases each). The CDR3 DNA reads TGTGCCTGGAACCGGGACCTACCCGAGCAGTTCTTC. This sequence encodes CAWNRDLPEQFF.